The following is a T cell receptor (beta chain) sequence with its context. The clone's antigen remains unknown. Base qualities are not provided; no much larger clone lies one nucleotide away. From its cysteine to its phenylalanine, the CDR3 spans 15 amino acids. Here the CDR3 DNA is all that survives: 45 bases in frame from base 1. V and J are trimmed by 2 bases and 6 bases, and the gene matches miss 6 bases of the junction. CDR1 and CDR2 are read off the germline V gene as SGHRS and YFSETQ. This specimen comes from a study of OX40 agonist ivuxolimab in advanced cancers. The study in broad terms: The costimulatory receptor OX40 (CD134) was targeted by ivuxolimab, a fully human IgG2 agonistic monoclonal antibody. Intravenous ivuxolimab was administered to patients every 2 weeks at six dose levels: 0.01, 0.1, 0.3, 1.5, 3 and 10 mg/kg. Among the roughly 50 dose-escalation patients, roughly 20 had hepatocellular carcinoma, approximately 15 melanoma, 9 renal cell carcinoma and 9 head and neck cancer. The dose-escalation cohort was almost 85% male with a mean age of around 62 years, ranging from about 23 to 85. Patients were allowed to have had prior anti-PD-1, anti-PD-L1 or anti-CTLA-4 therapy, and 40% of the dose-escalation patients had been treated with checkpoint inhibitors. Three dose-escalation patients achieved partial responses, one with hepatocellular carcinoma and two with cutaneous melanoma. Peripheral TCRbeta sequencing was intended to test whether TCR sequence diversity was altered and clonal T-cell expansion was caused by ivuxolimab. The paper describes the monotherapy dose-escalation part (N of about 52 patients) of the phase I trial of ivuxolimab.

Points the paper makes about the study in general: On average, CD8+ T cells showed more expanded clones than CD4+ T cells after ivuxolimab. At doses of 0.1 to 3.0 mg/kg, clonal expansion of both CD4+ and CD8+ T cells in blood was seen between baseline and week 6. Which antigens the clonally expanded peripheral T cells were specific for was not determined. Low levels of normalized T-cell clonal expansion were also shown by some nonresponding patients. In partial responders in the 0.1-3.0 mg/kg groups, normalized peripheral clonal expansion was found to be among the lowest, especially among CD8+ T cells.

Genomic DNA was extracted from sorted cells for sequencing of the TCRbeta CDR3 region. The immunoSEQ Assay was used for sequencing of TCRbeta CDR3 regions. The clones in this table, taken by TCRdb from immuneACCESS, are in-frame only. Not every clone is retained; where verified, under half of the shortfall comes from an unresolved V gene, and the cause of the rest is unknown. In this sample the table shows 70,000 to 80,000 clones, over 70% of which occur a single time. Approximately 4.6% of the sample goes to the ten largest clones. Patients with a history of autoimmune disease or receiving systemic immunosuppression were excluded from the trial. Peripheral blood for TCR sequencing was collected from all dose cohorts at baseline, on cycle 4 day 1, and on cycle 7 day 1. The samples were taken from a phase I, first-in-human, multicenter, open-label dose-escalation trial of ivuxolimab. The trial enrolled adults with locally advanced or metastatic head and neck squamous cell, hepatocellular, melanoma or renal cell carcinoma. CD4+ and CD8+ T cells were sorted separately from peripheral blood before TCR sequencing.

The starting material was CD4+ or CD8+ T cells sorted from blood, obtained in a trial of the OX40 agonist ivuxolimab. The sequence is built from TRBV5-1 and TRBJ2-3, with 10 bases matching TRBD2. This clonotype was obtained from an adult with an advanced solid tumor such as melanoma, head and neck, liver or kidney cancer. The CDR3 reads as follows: CASSLAGGPSDTQYF. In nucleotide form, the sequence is TGCGCCAGCAGCTTAGCGGGAGGGCCTTCTGATACGCAGTATTTT.